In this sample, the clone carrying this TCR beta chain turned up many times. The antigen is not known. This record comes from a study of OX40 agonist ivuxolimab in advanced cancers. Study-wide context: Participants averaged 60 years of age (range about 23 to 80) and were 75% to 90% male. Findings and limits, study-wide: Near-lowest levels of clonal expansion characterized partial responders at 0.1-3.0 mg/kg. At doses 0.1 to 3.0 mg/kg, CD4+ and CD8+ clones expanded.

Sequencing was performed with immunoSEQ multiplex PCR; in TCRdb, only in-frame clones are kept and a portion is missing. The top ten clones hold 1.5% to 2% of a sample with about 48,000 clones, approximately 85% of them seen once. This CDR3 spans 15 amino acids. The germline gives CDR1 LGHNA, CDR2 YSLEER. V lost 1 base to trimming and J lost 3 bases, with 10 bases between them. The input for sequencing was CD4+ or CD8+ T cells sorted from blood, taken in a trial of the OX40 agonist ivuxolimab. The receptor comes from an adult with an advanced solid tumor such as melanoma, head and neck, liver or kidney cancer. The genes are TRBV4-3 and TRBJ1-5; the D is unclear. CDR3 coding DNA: TGCGCCAGCAGCCAAGTCTACGGGGACAATCAGCCCCAGCATTTT. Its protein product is CASSQVYGDNQPQHF.